The TCR beta chain under discussion was sequenced for a study of cytomegalovirus exposure and HLA in healthy donors. About the research overall: The study placed about 86% of its 398 genotyped donors in the Caucasian-associated ancestry cluster.

V lost 0 bases to trimming and J lost 0 bases, with 7 bases between them. This CDR3 contains 14 residues. Germline V lookup: CDR1 SGDLS, CDR2 YYNGEE. The PCR contained 60 Vbeta and 13 Jbeta primers. TCRdb's table, derived via immunoSEQ multiplex PCR, lists solely in-frame clones and lacks some. Among around 130,000 clones listed, roughly four fifths were seen once. General study findings and limits: There were about 160 TCR beta chains listed as cytomegalovirus-associated. Both high specificity and high sensitivity reportedly marked the classifier's diagnosis of cytomegalovirus status.

For this clone: The antigen remains unidentified. This sample also contains other DNA sequences that code for the same CDR3.

This chain joins TRBV9 and TRBJ2-7; tentatively, D is TRBD2 (5 bases). The sequence was obtained from a male donor in good health and CMV-seropositive. Sequencing was done on a sample of PBMCs. The CDR3 loop is CASSVGGSSYEQYF. The CDR3 coding sequence is TGTGCCAGCAGCGTAGGAGGGAGCTCCTACGAGCAGTACTTC. The full variable domain, in which reference TRBV9 and TRBJ2-7 provide the parts outside the CDR3, is DSGVTQTPKHLITATGQRVTLRCSPRSGDLSVYWYQQSLDQGLQFLIQYYNGEERAKGNILERFSAQQFPDLHSELNLSSLELGDSALYFCASSVGGSSYEQYFGPGTRLTVT.